The 25 T cell receptor beta chains listed next were all sequenced from one sample in a study of T cell responses to AZD1222 COVID-19 vaccine. Libraries were prepared by immunoSEQ multiplex PCR; TCRdb keeps only in-frame clonotypes and omits some of them. The profile shows 75,000 to 100,000 clones, almost 90% of them singletons. This sample comprised peripheral blood, obtained on day 0 of MenACWY control vaccination. These receptors were taken from an adult in good health.

The genes are TRBV9 and TRBJ1-2; 7 bases match TRBD1. The CDR3 totals 15 residues. Trimming at V came to 3 bases and at J to 7 bases, leaving 12 bases not matched to a gene. Germline V lookup: CDR1 SGDLS, CDR2 YYNGEE. CDR3 amino acids: CASSAVDRVLGGYTF. For the CDR3, the DNA is TGTGCCAGCAGCGCGGTCGACAGGGTCCTCGGTGGCTACACCTTC.

The gene calls are TRBV30 and TRBJ1-1, with D perhaps TRBD1 (5 bases). Germline loops: CDR1 GTSNPN, CDR2 SVGIG (reference sequence). The CDR3 runs 15 residues. V shed 4 bases and J shed 0 bases, with 15 bases lying between them. Here the CDR3 DNA reads TGTGCCTGGAACTTAGGGACCAACCTGAACACTGAAGCTTTCTTT. Protein: CAWNLGTNLNTEAFF.

Only a few counts were recorded for this clone. The gene calls are TRBV2 and TRBJ2-7, with D tentatively TRBD1 (7 bases). From germline, CDR1 is SNHLY and CDR2 FYNNEI. The germline V and J ends were trimmed by 5 bases and 3 bases, with 14 bases remaining between them. This CDR3 is built from 14 residues. The CDR3 coding sequence is TGTGCCAGCAGTCCCGCGGGACAGATCTACGAGCAGTACTTC. Its translation: CASSPAGQIYEQYF.

The genes are TRBV4-2 and TRBJ1-3; the D is unclear. Trimming left V 0 bases short and J 0 bases short, with 3 bases between. CDR3 size: 14 residues. Germline CDR1 reads LGHNA; CDR2 reads YNFKEQ. As DNA, the CDR3 is TGTGCCAGCAGCCAAGATTACTCTGGAAACACCATATATTTT. Its translation is CASSQDYSGNTIYF.

This clone was detected only a few times. The rearrangement uses TRBV5-6 and TRBJ2-5; possibly TRBD2 for D (5 bases). The V end was cut by 3 bases, the J end by 5 bases, with 11 bases between. CDR1 SGHDT and CDR2 YYEEEE come from the germline V gene. The CDR3 loop spans 13 amino acids. The CDR3 DNA reads as TGTGCCAGCAGCTCGGACTTCGGGGAGACCCAGTACTTC. Amino acids: CASSSDFGETQYF.

V gene TRBV4-1 combines with J gene TRBJ2-5; TRBD2 aligns across 8 bases. The CDR3 spans 14 residues. Unmatched junction bases numbered 7, after V lost 2 bases and J lost 8 bases. CDR1 and CDR2 from the germline V gene are MGHRA and YSYEKL. CDR3 nucleotide sequence: TGCGCCAGCAGCCAATCGACTAGCGCACCCACCCAGTACTTC. Residues: CASSQSTSAPTQYF.

The gene calls are TRBV11-3 and TRBJ1-6; D is possibly TRBD1 (6 bases). Trimming shortened V by 0 bases and J by 6 bases, and 9 bases separated the two germline ends. The CDR3 is 15 residues long. Germline values: CDR1 SGHNT, CDR2 YENEEA. CDR3 in DNA: TGTGCCAGCAGCTTAGAACGGACAGCTAATTCACCCCTCCACTTT. The encoded protein is CASSLERTANSPLHF.

This chain joins TRBV5-1 and TRBJ1-2, with D unclear. The CDR3 covers 12 residues. Germline assignment: CDR1 SGHRS and CDR2 YFSETQ. V lost 0 bases to trimming and J lost 8 bases, with 8 bases between them. This chain's CDR3 is CASSLDDTGYTF. The DNA for the CDR3 is TGCGCCAGCAGCTTGGACGACACAGGCTACACCTTC.

This chain connects TRBV3-1 (or the pseudogene TRBV3-2) to TRBJ2-3; the match to TRBD2 covers 9 bases. Germline V lookup: CDR1 LGHDT, CDR2 YNNKEL (reference sequence). After removal of 4 bases from V and 4 bases from J, the junction contained 6 bases not matched to a gene. The CDR3 extends over 15 amino acids. CDR3 nucleotides: TGTGCCAGCAGCCCCAGGCGGGGGGGCGCAGATACGCAGTATTTT. It translates to CASSPRRGGADTQYF.

The chain couples TRBV9 to TRBJ1-1; D not resolved. The CDR3 totals 14 residues. Germline V lookup: CDR1 SGDLS, CDR2 YYNGEE. Trimming stripped 0 bases from V and 3 bases from J, with 9 bases between. CDR3 nucleotide sequence: TGTGCCAGCAGCGTAGTGGCCAGTCACACTGAAGCTTTCTTT. The encoded protein is CASSVVASHTEAFF.

V gene TRBV3-1 (or the pseudogene TRBV3-2) combines with J gene TRBJ1-1, with TRBD1 matching 11 bases. The CDR3 totals 14 residues. J gave up 3 bases and V 4 bases, and 1 base lay outside the gene matches. The germline V gene has CDR1 LGHDT and CDR2 YNNKEL (reference sequence). The CDR3 spells CASSPGQGDTEAFF. CDR3 in DNA: TGTGCCAGCAGCCCGGGACAGGGGGACACTGAAGCTTTCTTT.

Remarks on this clone: An end of the junction differs from the germline gene, which may be a read error. The V call is TRBV6-4, the J call TRBJ1-1; 7 bases line up with TRBD1. CDR1 MRHNA and CDR2 SNTAGT come from the germline V gene. The CDR3 consists of 12 residues. CDR3 nucleotide sequence: TGTGCCACCCAGGGGGAGAACGCTGAAGCTTTCTTT. The encoded protein is CATQGENAEAFF.

The chain uses TRBV10-3 and TRBJ2-3, with D perhaps given as TRBD1 or TRBD2 (6 bases each). V was trimmed by 2 bases and J by 3 bases, leaving 24 bases between them. The CDR3 runs to 19 residues. Germline CDR1 and CDR2: ENHRY and SYGVKD. CDR3 sequence (DNA): TGTGCCATCAGTGAGCCAACTGCTGGGGGGCCGCAGGGTACAGATACGCAGTATTTT. Translating it yields CAISEPTAGGPQGTDTQYF.

The chain has TRBV6-5 and TRBJ2-2; D is uncertain. Trimming took 6 bases from V and 1 from J, leaving 9 bases between them. CDR1 is MNHEY and CDR2 is SVGAGI in the germline V gene. This CDR3 contains 14 residues. The CDR3 reads CASRALGNTGELFF. The CDR3 region has the DNA TGTGCCAGCAGGGCACTGGGGAACACCGGGGAGCTGTTTTTT.

The J gene is TRBJ1-5, the V gene TRBV4-2; the D gene is possibly TRBD1 (6 bases). The germline CDR1 and CDR2 sequences are LGHNA and YNFKEQ. The CDR3 covers 18 residues. Trimming removed 0 bases from V and 0 bases from J, with 15 bases in between. CDR3 residues: CASSQERAGDGSNQPQHF. CDR3 bases: TGTGCCAGCAGCCAAGAGAGGGCAGGGGACGGTAGCAATCAGCCCCAGCATTTT.

The rearrangement uses TRBV6-5 and TRBJ2-3; D not resolved. The CDR3 has 15 residues. With 0 bases removed from V and 0 bases from J, the gap between germline ends came to 7 bases. CDR1 and CDR2 from the germline V gene are MNHEY and SVGAGI. The CDR3 nucleotides read TGTGCCAGCAGTTACTCAGGTGGTAGCACAGATACGCAGTATTTT. As protein: CASSYSGGSTDTQYF.

The rearrangement uses TRBV4-3 and TRBJ1-2; D may be TRBD1 (5 bases). The V gene lost 2 bases and the J gene lost 7 bases, with 17 bases spanning the gap. This CDR3 spans 15 amino acids. Germline-derived CDR1 and CDR2 are LGHNA and YSLEER. CDR3 coding DNA: TGCGCCAGCAGCCAACTTCTACAGGCTCGAGGTGGCTACACCTTC. This codes for CASSQLLQARGGYTF.

The chain links TRBV5-8 to TRBJ1-4; TRBD1 aligns across 8 bases. Unmatched junction bases numbered 8, after V lost 2 bases and J lost 8 bases. The CDR3 extends over 15 amino acids. Germline loops: CDR1 SGHTS, CDR2 YDEGEE. The CDR3 loop reads CASSFPTGGREKLFF. The CDR3, as DNA: TGTGCCAGCAGCTTCCCAACAGGGGGTCGGGAAAAACTGTTTTTT. Full variable domain (missing parts from reference TRBV5-8 and TRBJ1-4): EAGVTQSPTHLIKTRGQQATLRCSPISGHTSVYWYQQALGLGLQFLLWYDEGEERNRGNFPPRFSGRQFPNYSSELNVNALELEDSALYLCASSFPTGGREKLFFGSGTQLSVL.

The chain employs TRBV4-1 and TRBJ1-1; D uncertain. Germline lookup yields CDR1 MGHRA and CDR2 YSYEKL. The CDR3 runs to 16 residues. Trimming left V 5 bases short and J 1 base short, with 17 bases between. CDR3: CASSGSPSQQNTEAFF. CDR3 DNA: TGCGCCAGCAGCGGATCGCCATCTCAGCAGAACACTGAAGCTTTCTTT.

This chain links TRBV19 with TRBJ1-5, with D uncertain. From germline, CDR1 is LNHDA and CDR2 SQIVND (reference sequence). Trimming stripped 7 bases from V and 8 bases from J, with 18 bases between. The CDR3 consists of 14 residues. CDR3 DNA sequence: TGTGCCAGTACTGAGGTCGAAGGGAGGAAGCCCCAGCATTTT. As protein: CASTEVEGRKPQHF.

This chain connects TRBV30 to TRBJ2-2; 7 bases map to TRBD2. The CDR3 sequence is 14 residues long. Looked up from germline, CDR1 is GTSNPN and CDR2 is SVGIG (reference sequence). With 1 base clipped from V and 5 bases from J, the junction kept 4 bases outside the gene matches. The CDR3 is CAWSGLAVTGELFF. The DNA of the CDR3 is TGTGCCTGGAGTGGACTAGCAGTTACCGGGGAGCTGTTTTTT.

The V gene is TRBV6-6, the J gene TRBJ1-5; tentative D call: TRBD1 (5 bases). The CDR3 length is 14 residues. The germline V gene has CDR1 MNHNY and CDR2 SVGAGI (reference sequence). Trimming took off 8 bases at V and 2 bases at J, with 13 bases between the two ends. CDR3 loop: CASSPMTGNQPQHF. DNA of the CDR3: TGTGCCAGCTCCCCTATGACAGGCAATCAGCCCCAGCATTTT.

The J gene is TRBJ2-5, the V gene TRBV7-2; D unclear. CDR1 SGHTA and CDR2 FQGNSA come from the germline V gene. Trimming took off 5 bases at V and 1 base at J, with 11 bases between the two ends. CDR3 length: 14 amino acids. CDR3 nucleotide sequence: TGTGCCAGCAGCCCCGACGGTATCCAAGAGACCCAGTACTTC. It translates to CASSPDGIQETQYF.

For this clone: The sample carries other DNA sequences with the same CDR3. The chain carries TRBV7-2 and TRBJ2-3, with 7 bases matching TRBD2. V lost 1 base to trimming and J lost 1 base; unmatched junction nucleotides: 2. Germline assignment: CDR1 SGHTA and CDR2 FQGNSA. The CDR3 covers 15 residues. CDR3 bases: TGTGCCAGCAGCTTAGGACGGGGGGGCACAGATACGCAGTATTTT. It specifies CASSLGRGGTDTQYF. Variable domain in full (rest from reference TRBV7-2 and TRBJ2-3): GAGVSQSPSNKVTEKGKDVELRCDPISGHTALYWYRQSLGQGLEFLIYFQGNSAPDKSGLPSDRFSAERTGGSVSTLTIQRTQQEDSAVYLCASSLGRGGTDTQYFGPGTRLTVL.

The chain has TRBV6-6 and TRBJ1-4, with D possibly being TRBD1 (6 bases). Germline V gene lookup returns CDR1 MNHNY and CDR2 SVGAGI (reference sequence). V gave up 3 bases and J gave up 8 bases, with 16 bases separating them. This CDR3 is 15 amino acids long. CDR3 sequence reads: CASSYGGGQGEKLFF. CDR3 sequence (DNA): TGTGCCAGCAGTTATGGTGGGGGCCAGGGGGAAAAACTGTTTTTT.